The rows below give T cell receptor beta chains drawn from one sample of a study of CD8 T cells in Susac syndrome. TCRdb independently ran MiXCR on the immunoSEQ multiplex PCR reads; one entry per CDR3 protein. The sample includes approximately 120,000 distinct CDR3 sequences, 93% seen only once; the top ten take more than 0.25%. Material for sequencing was CD8+ T cells from PBMCs. The receptors here all came from a human donor with multiple sclerosis. Each CDR3 is given with its conserved first and last residue. A D gene is named only where the DNA matches it firmly. Part of the rows lack a size; the others show once, few, many or a class for expanded clones.

D gene,clone size,V gene,J gene,CDR3 protein,CDR3 DNA
.,.,TRBV25-1,TRBJ2-1,CASSGTSNEQFF,TGTGCCAGCAGTGGGACATCAAATGAGCAGTTCTTC
.,.,TRBV4-1,TRBJ1-5,CASSQEGGNQPQHF,TGCGCCAGCAGCCAAGAGGGAGGGAATCAGCCCCAGCATTTT
.,.,TRBV24-1,TRBJ2-5,CATSGAGARETQYF,TGTGCCACCAGTGGGGCCGGAGCGAGAGAGACCCAGTACTTC
.,.,TRBV2,TRBJ2-1,CASSLLRNEQFF,TGTGCCAGCAGCCTACTGAGGAATGAGCAGTTCTTC
.,once,TRBV13,TRBJ1-1,CASTLEGGHTEAFF,TGTGCCAGCACCCTAGAGGGGGGGCACACTGAAGCTTTCTTT
.,.,TRBV12-5,TRBJ2-7,CASGFVLLDSKYEQYF,TGTGCTAGTGGTTTCGTCCTCCTGGACAGCAAATACGAGCAGTACTTC
.,.,TRBV5-6,TRBJ1-2,CASSLEVGGRRSYGYTF,TGTGCCAGCAGCTTGGAAGTTGGTGGGCGGAGAAGCTATGGCTACACCTTC
.,.,TRBV4-1,TRBJ1-1,CASSQRLGAEAFF,TGCGCCAGCAGCCAACGGCTCGGGGCTGAAGCTTTCTTT
.,.,TRBV20-1,TRBJ1-1,CSVGRNTEAFF,TGCAGTGTTGGACGGAACACTGAAGCTTTCTTT
.,.,TRBV27,TRBJ2-3,CASSLSRMDTQYF,TGTGCCAGCAGTTTATCCCGGATGGATACGCAGTATTTT
.,.,TRBV29-1,TRBJ2-3,CSVSSDTQYF,TGCAGCGTCAGCTCAGATACGCAGTATTTT
.,.,TRBV7-9,TRBJ1-4,CASRVTNEKLFF,TGTGCCAGCAGAGTAACTAATGAAAAACTGTTTTTT
.,.,TRBV5-1,TRBJ2-7,CASSLVQGSYEQYF,TGCGCCAGCAGCTTGGTGCAGGGATCCTACGAGCAGTACTTC
.,few,TRBV12-3/TRBV12-4,TRBJ2-1,CASSLSTNEQFF,TGTGCCAGCAGTTTAAGTACGAATGAGCAGTTCTTC
.,.,TRBV24-1,TRBJ2-1,CATSDSFGGADNEQFF,TGTGCCACCAGTGATTCGTTCGGGGGCGCAGACAATGAGCAGTTCTTC
TRBD1,.,TRBV28,TRBJ2-7,CASSLRDRVYEQYF,TGTGCCAGCAGTTTACGGGACAGGGTCTACGAGCAGTACTTC
.,once,TRBV27,TRBJ2-5,CASSLRPSYQETQYF,TGTGCCAGCAGCCTGCGCCCGAGCTACCAAGAGACCCAGTACTTC
TRBD1,.,TRBV9,TRBJ2-5,CASSRLGQESQETQYF,TGTGCCAGCAGCCGATTAGGACAGGAGAGCCAAGAGACCCAGTACTTC
.,.,TRBV28,TRBJ1-2,CASSAGIAYGYTF,TGTGCCAGCAGTGCCGGAATAGCCTATGGCTACACCTTC
.,.,TRBV13,TRBJ2-3,CASSPPGLTDTQYF,TGTGCCAGCAGCCCTCCGGGACTCACAGATACGCAGTATTTT
.,.,TRBV9,TRBJ2-4,CASSVGFLAKNIQYF,TGTGCCAGCAGCGTTGGGTTTCTAGCCAAAAACATTCAGTACTTC
.,.,TRBV5-1,TRBJ2-3,CASSLPGRGFTDTQYF,TGCGCCAGCAGCTTGCCCGGCCGTGGGTTCACAGATACGCAGTATTTT
.,.,TRBV28,TRBJ1-5,CASMGVGGVNQPQHF,TGTGCCAGCATGGGGGTGGGAGGAGTAAATCAGCCCCAGCATTTT
.,.,TRBV4-1,TRBJ2-1,CASTYGGGSYNEQFF,TGCGCCAGTACCTACGGGGGCGGGTCCTACAATGAGCAGTTCTTC
.,.,TRBV6-5,TRBJ1-1,CASSYLPIGGLMNTEAFF,TGTGCCAGCAGTTACCTCCCGATTGGGGGCCTAATGAACACTGAAGCTTTCTTT
.,.,TRBV4-1,TRBJ2-6,CASSLWTGANVLTF,TGCGCCAGCAGCCTCTGGACTGGGGCCAACGTCCTGACTTTC
TRBD1,.,TRBV6-5,TRBJ2-7,CASTDRGSSYEQYF,TGTGCCAGCACCGACAGGGGAAGTTCCTACGAGCAGTACTTC
.,.,TRBV2,TRBJ2-3,CASLGGTVSTGTDTQYF,TGTGCCAGCTTGGGAGGAACCGTCTCGACAGGCACAGATACGCAGTATTTT
TRBD2,.,TRBV13,TRBJ2-4,CASSSVSGRAKNIQYF,TGTGCCAGCAGCTCAGTTAGCGGGAGGGCCAAAAACATTCAGTACTTC
TRBD1,.,TRBV5-1,TRBJ1-2,CASSYSGGTNYGYTF,TGCGCCAGCAGCTATTCAGGGGGCACTAACTATGGCTACACCTTC
.,once,TRBV27,TRBJ1-3,CASRQQGQFGNTIYF,TGTGCCAGCAGGCAACAAGGACAGTTTGGAAACACCATATATTTT
.,once,TRBV24-1,TRBJ2-1,CATSVLGKEQFF,TGTGCCACCAGTGTACTAGGCAAAGAGCAGTTCTTC
.,few,TRBV3-1,TRBJ2-1,CASSQESSYNEQFF,TGTGCCAGCAGCCAGGAGAGCTCCTACAATGAGCAGTTCTTC
TRBD2,.,TRBV11-2,TRBJ2-7,CASSLASGVQTYEQYF,TGTGCCAGCAGCCTCGCTAGCGGGGTTCAAACCTACGAGCAGTACTTC
TRBD2,.,TRBV19,TRBJ2-1,CASSIVAGETYNEQFF,TGTGCCAGTAGTATTGTGGCGGGAGAGACCTACAATGAGCAGTTCTTC
.,.,TRBV25-1,TRBJ2-4,CASPRPRGNIQYF,TGTGCCAGCCCCCGACCCAGGGGAAACATTCAGTACTTC
.,few,TRBV5-6,TRBJ2-7,CASSIRTVLSYEQYF,TGTGCCAGCAGCATTCGGACGGTCTTGTCCTACGAGCAGTACTTC
.,.,TRBV9,TRBJ2-3,CASSQEDGTDTQYF,TGTGCCAGCAGCCAAGAGGATGGCACAGATACGCAGTATTTT
.,.,TRBV12-3/TRBV12-4,TRBJ2-5,CASSATASQETQYF,TGTGCCAGCAGTGCGACGGCCAGCCAAGAGACCCAGTACTTC
TRBD1,.,TRBV10-3,TRBJ2-5,CAISEPETGDEETQYF,TGTGCCATCAGTGAGCCCGAGACAGGGGATGAAGAGACCCAGTACTTC
.,.,TRBV9,TRBJ2-3,CASSAFSSQSTDTQYF,TGTGCCAGCAGCGCTTTTAGCTCCCAAAGCACAGATACGCAGTATTTT
.,.,TRBV9,TRBJ2-7,CASSVHLDSPGHEQYF,TGTGCCAGCAGCGTACACCTCGACAGCCCGGGGCACGAGCAGTACTTC
.,.,TRBV27,TRBJ2-7,CASSLKGTGYEQYF,TGTGCCAGCAGTTTGAAGGGGACGGGTTACGAGCAGTACTTC
.,.,TRBV7-9,TRBJ1-1,CASSLGGGVEAFF,TGTGCCAGCAGCTTAGGCGGTGGGGTTGAAGCTTTCTTT
TRBD2,.,TRBV4-2,TRBJ2-7,CASSQNSRLRGAYEQYF,TGTGCCAGCAGCCAAAACAGTCGGTTGCGGGGGGCCTACGAGCAGTACTTC
TRBD1,.,TRBV9,TRBJ1-2,CASSKTGGGYTF,TGTGCCAGCAGCAAGACAGGGGGTGGCTACACCTTC
TRBD2,.,TRBV9,TRBJ2-2,CASNLPGGGELFF,TGTGCCAGCAACCTCCCGGGAGGCGGGGAGCTGTTTTTT
TRBD2,.,TRBV6-2/TRBV6-3,TRBJ2-7,CASSTRDYIGEQYF,TGTGCCAGCAGTACCCGGGACTACATTGGAGAGCAGTACTTC